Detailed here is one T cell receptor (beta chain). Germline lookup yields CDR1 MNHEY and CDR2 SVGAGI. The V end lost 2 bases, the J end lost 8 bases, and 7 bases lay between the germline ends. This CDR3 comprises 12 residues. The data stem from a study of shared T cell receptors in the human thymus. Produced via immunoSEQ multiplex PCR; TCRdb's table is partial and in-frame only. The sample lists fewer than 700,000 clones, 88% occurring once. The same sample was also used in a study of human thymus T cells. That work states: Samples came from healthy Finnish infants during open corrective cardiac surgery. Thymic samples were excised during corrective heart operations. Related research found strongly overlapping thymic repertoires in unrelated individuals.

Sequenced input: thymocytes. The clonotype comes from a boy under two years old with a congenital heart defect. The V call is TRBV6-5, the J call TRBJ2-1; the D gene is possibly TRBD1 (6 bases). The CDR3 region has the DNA TGTGCCAGCAGTTACGAGGGGGATGAGCAGTTCTTC. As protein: CASSYEGDEQFF.